Reported below is one TCR beta chain. Time point described: pre-treatment sample, taken before nivolumab and TIL therapy. These data belong to a study of TIL therapy for anti-PD-1-resistant metastatic lung cancer. This was the immunoSEQ v3 assay. The repertoire was sequenced with immunoSEQ multiplex PCR; TCRdb's copy has only in-frame clones and lacks some. Of about 50,000 clones in the sample, approximately 86% were seen once. The CDR3 length is 14 residues. J was trimmed by 1 base and V by 4 bases; bases with no gene match: 0. Germline CDR1 is WNHNN and CDR2 is SYGVQD (reference sequence). This sample comprised blood, obtained at baseline. The clonotype originates from a person between 25 and 79 years old with non-small cell lung cancer. The chain combines TRBV10-1 with TRBJ2-3; 9 nucleotides match TRBD1. The CDR3 spells CASSGTGGTDTQYF. The CDR3 bases are TGCGCCAGCAGTGGGACAGGGGGCACAGATACGCAGTATTTT.